One and the same sample provided the 18 T cell receptor beta chains below, sequenced in a study of control samples from healthy donors and cancer patients. The data were produced by immunoSEQ multiplex PCR, yet TCRdb's version contains in-frame clones alone and is incomplete. The table shows more than 75,000 clones, with about 90% occurring only once. Sequenced material: blood. Receptors originate from a man aged 50-59 years in good health.

The J gene is TRBJ2-2, the V gene TRBV6-1; D call uncertain. Trimming pared 0 bases from V and 6 bases from J, leaving 5 bases between. Germline-derived CDR1 and CDR2 are MNHNS and SASEGT. This CDR3 comprises 13 residues. CDR3 protein: CASSEAGAGELFF. The CDR3 region has the DNA TGTGCCAGCAGTGAAGCTGGCGCCGGGGAGCTGTTTTTT.

The genes are TRBV3-1 (or the pseudogene TRBV3-2) and TRBJ2-1, with D perhaps matching TRBD1 or TRBD2 (5 bases each). Between the trimmed V and J ends, which lost 4 bases and 10 bases, there was a span of 23 bases. The CDR3 totals 16 residues. Germline V gene sequence: CDR1 LGHDT, CDR2 YNNKEL (reference sequence). The CDR3 spells CASSPESGPLLGEQFF. As DNA, the CDR3 is TGTGCCAGCAGCCCTGAGTCGGGGCCCCTCCTTGGGGAGCAGTTCTTC.

The V call is TRBV6-6, the J call TRBJ2-7, with TRBD2 matching 7 bases. The V gene end was trimmed by 8 bases and the J gene end by 2 bases; junction bases not matched to a gene: 6. The CDR3 is 13 amino acids. Germline CDR1 reads MNHNY; CDR2 reads SVGAGI (reference sequence). CDR3 protein: CASSAGEAYEQYF. Here the CDR3 DNA reads TGTGCCAGCTCGGCGGGGGAGGCCTACGAGCAGTACTTC.

This clone has only a few counts. The chain has TRBV30 and TRBJ2-1; 7 bases map to TRBD2. CDR1 is GTSNPN and CDR2 is SVGIG in the germline V gene (reference sequence). CDR3 size: 13 residues. The ends lost 5 bases at V and 1 base at J; junction bases unmatched: 2. The CDR3 nucleotides read TGTGCCTGGCTGGGACTATCCTACAATGAGCAGTTCTTC. Translating gives CAWLGLSYNEQFF.

The count of this clone is one. The gene calls are TRBV18 and TRBJ1-1, with TRBD1 matching 9 bases. Germline V gene lookup returns CDR1 KGHSH and CDR2 LQKENI. The CDR3 sequence is 15 residues long. V shed 4 bases, J shed 5 bases, and the junction held 8 bases outside the gene matches. This CDR3 reads CASSRDREWSTEAFF. For the CDR3, the DNA is TGTGCCAGCTCACGGGACAGGGAGTGGAGTACTGAAGCTTTCTTT.

This clone has only a few counts. The chain links TRBV7-9 to TRBJ2-3, with D maybe TRBD1 (8 bases). CDR1 and CDR2 from the germline V gene are SEHNR and FQNEAQ (reference sequence). The CDR3 totals 17 residues. Trimming stripped 7 bases from V and 1 base from J, with 21 bases between. The CDR3 loop is CASTDEQGGVGTDTQYF. CDR3 in DNA: TGTGCCAGCACCGATGAACAGGGGGGGGTGGGCACAGATACGCAGTATTTT.

J is TRBJ2-3 and V is TRBV14, with a tentative D call TRBD2 (6 bases). V lost 3 bases, J lost 0 bases, and 10 bases lay in between. The germline CDR1 and CDR2 sequences are SGHDN and FVKESK. The CDR3 loop spans 15 amino acids. The CDR3 reads CASSHAGTSTDTQYF. DNA of the CDR3: TGTGCCAGCAGCCACGCCGGGACTAGCACAGATACGCAGTATTTT.

The chain employs TRBV7-9 and TRBJ2-2; 8 bases align to TRBD1. Germline V gene sequence: CDR1 SEHNR, CDR2 FQNEAQ (reference sequence). This CDR3 region has 15 residues. J was trimmed by 7 bases and V by 6 bases; bases with no gene match: 10. CDR3 nucleotide sequence: TGTGCCAGCAGGCCCGGACAGGGTGGTGGCGGGGAGCTGTTTTTT. This translates into CASRPGQGGGGELFF. The complete variable domain, with remaining parts taken from reference TRBV7-9 and TRBJ2-2, reads DTGVSQNPRHKITKRGQNVTFRCDPISEHNRLYWYRQTLGQGPEFLTYFQNEAQLEKSRLLSDRFSAERPKGSFSTLEIQRTEQGDSAMYLCASRPGQGGGGELFFGEGSRLTVL.

The chain has TRBV6-5 and TRBJ1-4; TRBD1 matches at 9 bases. Germline CDR1 reads MNHEY; CDR2 reads SVGAGI. Trimming at V came to 8 bases and at J to 3 bases, leaving 1 base not matched to a gene. This CDR3 spans 13 amino acids. CDR3 bases: TGTGCCAGCCGGACAGGGGCTAATGAAAAACTGTTTTTT. Protein: CASRTGANEKLFF.

V usage is TRBV5-8 and J usage is TRBJ2-7; TRBD2 matches at 12 bases. Gene TRBJ2-5 matches the end of the DNA better, so the J call may be wrong. The CDR3 sequence is 17 residues long. Germline loops: CDR1 SGHTS, CDR2 YDEGEE. CDR3 region: CASIQGLTSGGQETQYF. The CDR3, as DNA: TGTGCCAGCATCCAAGGGCTGACTAGCGGGGGACAAGAGACCCAGTACTTC.

This sequence joins TRBV7-9 and TRBJ2-5; 9 bases agree with TRBD1. Per germline, CDR1 SEHNR and CDR2 FQNEAQ (reference sequence). With 2 bases clipped from V and 1 base from J, the junction kept 5 bases outside the gene matches. The CDR3 extends over 16 amino acids. CDR3 amino acids: CASSLYGTGTQETQYF. The DNA for the CDR3 is TGTGCCAGCAGCTTATATGGGACAGGGACCCAAGAGACCCAGTACTTC.

J is TRBJ1-2 and V is TRBV10-2; TRBD1 agrees at 8 bases. Germline values: CDR1 WSHSY, CDR2 SAAADI. This CDR3 is built from 16 residues. After removal of 5 bases from V and 4 bases from J, the junction contained 12 bases not matched to a gene. CDR3 in amino acids: CASSSGAGGGVYGYTF. CDR3 DNA: TGCGCCAGCAGTTCTGGGGCAGGGGGCGGTGTCTATGGCTACACCTTC.

The chain couples TRBV5-5 to TRBJ1-2, with 7 bases aligning to TRBD1. V shed 5 bases and J 4 bases; nucleotides not matched to a gene: 8. CDR3 length: 14 amino acids. Germline CDR1 SGHKS, CDR2 YYEKEE (reference sequence). The CDR3 DNA follows: TGTGCCAGCAGACGGGAAACAGGGGCCTATGGCTACACCTTC. Protein sequence: CASRRETGAYGYTF.

The chain employs TRBV27 and TRBJ2-4; 9 nucleotides agree with TRBD1. The CDR3 consists of 17 residues. Germline CDR1 and CDR2: MNHEY and SMNVEV (reference sequence). J lost 10 bases, V lost 4 bases, and 17 bases had no gene match. The CDR3 bases are TGTGCCAGCAGTTCGGGACAGGGTCCGGCGCTAGACCAGATTCAGTACTTC. Amino acid sequence: CASSSGQGPALDQIQYF.

The chain carries TRBV19 and TRBJ1-1; 9 bases map to TRBD1. The CDR3 totals 15 residues. The germline V gene has CDR1 LNHDA and CDR2 SQIVND (reference sequence). The V and J ends lost 0 bases and 3 bases, in that order; junction bases with no gene match: 2. As DNA, the CDR3 is TGTGCCAGTAGTATAGAGACAGGGGGGGACACTGAAGCTTTCTTT. This encodes CASSIETGGDTEAFF.

CDR3 sequence (DNA): TGTGCCAGCAGCACTCGGGACAGCTCCTACAATGAGCAGTTCTTC. Translation: CASSTRDSSYNEQFF. V and J are TRBV5-4 and TRBJ2-1; 7 nucleotides align to TRBD1. Germline V gene sequence: CDR1 SGHNT, CDR2 YYREEE (reference sequence). There are 15 residues in the CDR3. V was pared by 4 bases and J by 0 bases, with 4 bases of the junction left unmatched.

The rearrangement joins TRBV7-9 to TRBJ1-2; no firm D call. This CDR3 has 14 amino acids. CDR1 is SEHNR and CDR2 is FQNEAQ in the germline V gene (reference sequence). The V and J ends lost 4 bases and 3 bases respectively, with 12 bases between them. The CDR3 here is CASSSGSWDYGYTF. The CDR3 region has the DNA TGTGCCAGCAGCTCAGGTTCGTGGGACTATGGCTACACCTTC.

This clone came up once. This same CDR3 is encoded by further DNA sequences in the sample. The rearrangement links TRBV7-6 to TRBJ2-3; 11 bases align to TRBD2. Germline CDR1 and CDR2: SGHVS and FNYEAQ. Unmatched junction bases numbered 1, after V lost 0 bases and J lost 2 bases. The CDR3 is 16 residues long. As DNA, the CDR3 is TGTGCCAGCAGCTTAGCTAGCGGGGGGGACACAGATACGCAGTATTTT. Encoded protein: CASSLASGGDTDTQYF.